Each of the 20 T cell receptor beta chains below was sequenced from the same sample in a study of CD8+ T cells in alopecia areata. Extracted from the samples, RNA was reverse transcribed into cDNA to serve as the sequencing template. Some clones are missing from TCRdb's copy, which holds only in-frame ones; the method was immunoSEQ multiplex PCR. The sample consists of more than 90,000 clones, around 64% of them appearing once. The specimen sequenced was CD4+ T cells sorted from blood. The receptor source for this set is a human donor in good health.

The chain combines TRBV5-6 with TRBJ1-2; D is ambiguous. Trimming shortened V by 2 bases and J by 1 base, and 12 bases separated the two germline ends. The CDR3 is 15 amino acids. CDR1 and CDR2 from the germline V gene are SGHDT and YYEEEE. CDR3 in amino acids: CASSFGQEFNYGYTF. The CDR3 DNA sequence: TGTGCCAGCAGCTTTGGTCAGGAGTTTAACTATGGCTACACCTTC. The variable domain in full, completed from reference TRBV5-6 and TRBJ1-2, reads DAGVTQSPTHLIKTRGQQVTLRCSPKSGHDTVSWYQQALGQGPQFIFQYYEEEERQRGNFPDRFSGHQFPNYSSELNVNALLLGDSALYLCASSFGQEFNYGYTFGSGTRLTVV.

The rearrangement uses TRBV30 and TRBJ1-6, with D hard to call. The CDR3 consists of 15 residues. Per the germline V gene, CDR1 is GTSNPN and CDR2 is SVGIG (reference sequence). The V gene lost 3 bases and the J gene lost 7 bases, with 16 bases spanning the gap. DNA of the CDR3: TGTGCCTGGAGAACCAGGACTTATGGAAATTCACCCCTCCACTTT. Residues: CAWRTRTYGNSPLHF.

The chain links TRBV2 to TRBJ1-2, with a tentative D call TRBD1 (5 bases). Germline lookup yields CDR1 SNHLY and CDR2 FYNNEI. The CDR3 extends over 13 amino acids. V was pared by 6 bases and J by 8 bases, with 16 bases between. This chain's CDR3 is CASRLGPGGGYTF. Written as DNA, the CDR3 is TGTGCCAGCAGGCTGGGACCGGGGGGAGGCTACACCTTC.

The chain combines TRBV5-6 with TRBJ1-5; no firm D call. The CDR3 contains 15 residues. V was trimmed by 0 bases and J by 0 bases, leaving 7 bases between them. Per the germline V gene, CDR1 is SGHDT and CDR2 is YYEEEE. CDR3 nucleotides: TGTGCCAGCAGCTTGGGGCAGACTAGCAATCAGCCCCAGCATTTT. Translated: CASSLGQTSNQPQHF.

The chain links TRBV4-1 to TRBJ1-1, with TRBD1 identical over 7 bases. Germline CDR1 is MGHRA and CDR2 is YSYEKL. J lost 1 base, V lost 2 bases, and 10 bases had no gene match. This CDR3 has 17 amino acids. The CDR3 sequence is CASSQFWTGVWNTEAFF. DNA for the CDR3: TGCGCCAGCAGCCAATTCTGGACAGGAGTCTGGAACACTGAAGCTTTCTTT.

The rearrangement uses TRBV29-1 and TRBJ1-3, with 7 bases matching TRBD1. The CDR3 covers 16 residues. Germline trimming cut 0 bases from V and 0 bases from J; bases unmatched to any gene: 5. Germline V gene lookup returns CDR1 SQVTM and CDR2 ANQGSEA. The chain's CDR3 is CSVEDLGTASGNTIYF. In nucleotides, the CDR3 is TGCAGCGTTGAAGATCTGGGGACAGCCTCTGGAAACACCATATATTTT.

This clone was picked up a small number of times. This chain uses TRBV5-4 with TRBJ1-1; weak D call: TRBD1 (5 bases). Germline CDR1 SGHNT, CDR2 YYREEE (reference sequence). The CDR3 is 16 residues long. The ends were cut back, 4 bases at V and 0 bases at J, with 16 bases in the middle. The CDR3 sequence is CASSPPGTGLNTEAFF. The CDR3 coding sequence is TGTGCCAGCAGCCCCCCCGGGACGGGGTTGAACACTGAAGCTTTCTTT. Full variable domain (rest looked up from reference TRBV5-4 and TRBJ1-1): ETGVTQSPTHLIKTRGQQVTLRCSSQSGHNTVSWYQQALGQGPQFIFQYYREEENGRGNFPPRFSGLQFPNYSSELNVNALELDDSALYLCASSPPGTGLNTEAFFGQGTRLTVV.

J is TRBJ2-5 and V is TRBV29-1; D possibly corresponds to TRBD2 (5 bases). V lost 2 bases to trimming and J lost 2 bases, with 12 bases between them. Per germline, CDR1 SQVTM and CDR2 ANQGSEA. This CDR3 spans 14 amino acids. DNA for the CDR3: TGCAGCGTTGAACTTAAGAGGGAGCAAGAGACCCAGTACTTC. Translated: CSVELKREQETQYF.

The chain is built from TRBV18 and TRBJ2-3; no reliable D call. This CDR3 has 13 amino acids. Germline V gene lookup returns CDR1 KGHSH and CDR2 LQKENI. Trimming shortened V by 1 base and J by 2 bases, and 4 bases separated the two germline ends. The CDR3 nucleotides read TGTGCCAGCTCACCACGGGACACAGATACGCAGTATTTT. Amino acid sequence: CASSPRDTDTQYF. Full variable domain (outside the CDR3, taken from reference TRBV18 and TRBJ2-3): NAGVMQNPRHLVRRRGQEARLRCSPMKGHSHVYWYRQLPEEGLKFMVYLQKENIIDESGMPKERFSAEFPKEGPSILRIQQVVRGDSAAYFCASSPRDTDTQYFGPGTRLTVL.

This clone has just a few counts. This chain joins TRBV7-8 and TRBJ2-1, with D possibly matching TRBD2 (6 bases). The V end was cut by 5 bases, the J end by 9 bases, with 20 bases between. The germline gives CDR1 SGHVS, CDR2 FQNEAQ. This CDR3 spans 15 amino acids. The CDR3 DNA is TGTGCCAGCAGCCAAAGGACCCAGGGACTGGCTGAGCAGTTCTTC. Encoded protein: CASSQRTQGLAEQFF.

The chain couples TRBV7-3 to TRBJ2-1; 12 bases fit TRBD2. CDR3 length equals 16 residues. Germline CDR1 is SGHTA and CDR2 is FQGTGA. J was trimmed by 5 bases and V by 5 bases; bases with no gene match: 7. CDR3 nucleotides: TGTGCCAGCAGCACTCGACTAGCGGGGGATAACAATGAGCAGTTCTTC. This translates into CASSTRLAGDNNEQFF.

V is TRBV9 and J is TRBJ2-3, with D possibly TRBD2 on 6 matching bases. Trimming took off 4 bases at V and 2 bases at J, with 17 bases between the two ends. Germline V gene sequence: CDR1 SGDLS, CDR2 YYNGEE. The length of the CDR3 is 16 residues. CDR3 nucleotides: TGTGCCAGCAGCCTGAATGGAGCGGGCTTCACAGATACGCAGTATTTT. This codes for CASSLNGAGFTDTQYF.

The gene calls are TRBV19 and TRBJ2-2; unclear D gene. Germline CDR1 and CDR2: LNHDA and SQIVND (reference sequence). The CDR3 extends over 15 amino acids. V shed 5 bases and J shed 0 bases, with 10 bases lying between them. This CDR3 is CASSLRQSNTGELFF. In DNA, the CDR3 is TGTGCCAGTAGTTTAAGGCAGTCGAACACCGGGGAGCTGTTTTTT.

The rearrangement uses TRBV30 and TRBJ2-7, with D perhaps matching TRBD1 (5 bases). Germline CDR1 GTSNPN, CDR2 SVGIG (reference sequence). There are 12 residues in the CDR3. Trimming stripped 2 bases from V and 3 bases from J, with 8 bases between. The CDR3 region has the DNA TGTGCCTGGAGTTTCAGGGACTACGAGCAGTACTTC. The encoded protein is CAWSFRDYEQYF. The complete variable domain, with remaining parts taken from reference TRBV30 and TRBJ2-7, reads SQTIHQWPATLVQPVGSPLSLECTVEGTSNPNLYWYRQAAGRGLQLLFYSVGIGQISSEVPQNLSASRPQDRQFILSSKKLLLSDSGFYLCAWSFRDYEQYFGPGTRLTVT.

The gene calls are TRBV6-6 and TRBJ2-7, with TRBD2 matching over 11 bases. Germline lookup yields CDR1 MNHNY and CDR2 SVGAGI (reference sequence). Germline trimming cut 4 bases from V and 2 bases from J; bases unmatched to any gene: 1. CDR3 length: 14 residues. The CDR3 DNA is TGTGCCAGCAGTTCACTAGCGGGGGCCTACGAGCAGTACTTC. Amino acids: CASSSLAGAYEQYF.

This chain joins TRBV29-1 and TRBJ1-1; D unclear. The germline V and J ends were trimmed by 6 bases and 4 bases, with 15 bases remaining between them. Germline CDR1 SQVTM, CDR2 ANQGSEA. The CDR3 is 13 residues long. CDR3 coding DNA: TGCAGCGTCGTTGAGGGTAGCATCACTGAAGCTTTCTTT. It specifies CSVVEGSITEAFF.

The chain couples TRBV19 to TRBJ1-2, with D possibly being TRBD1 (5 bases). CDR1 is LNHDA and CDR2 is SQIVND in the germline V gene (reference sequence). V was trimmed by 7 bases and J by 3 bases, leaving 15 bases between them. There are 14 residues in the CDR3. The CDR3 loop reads CASNYPQGDYGYTF. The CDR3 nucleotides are TGTGCCAGTAATTACCCGCAGGGAGACTATGGCTACACCTTC. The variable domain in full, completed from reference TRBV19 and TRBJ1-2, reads DGGITQSPKYLFRKEGQNVTLSCEQNLNHDAMYWYRQDPGQGLRLIYYSQIVNDFQKGDIAEGYSVSREKKESFPLTVTSAQKNPTAFYLCASNYPQGDYGYTFGSGTRLTVV.

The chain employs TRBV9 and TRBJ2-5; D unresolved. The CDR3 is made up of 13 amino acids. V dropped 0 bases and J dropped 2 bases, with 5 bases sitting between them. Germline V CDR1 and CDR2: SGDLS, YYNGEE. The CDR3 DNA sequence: TGTGCCAGCAGCGTAGCCAGTCAAGAGACCCAGTACTTC. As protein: CASSVASQETQYF.

CDR3 region: CASSSGAYGYTF. DNA of the CDR3: TGTGCCAGCAGCTCCGGGGCCTATGGCTACACCTTC. This rearrangement joins TRBV7-2 to TRBJ1-2; tentatively, D is TRBD1 (5 bases). Trimming pared 4 bases from V and 4 bases from J, leaving 7 bases between. Germline lookup yields CDR1 SGHTA and CDR2 FQGNSA. This CDR3 contains 12 residues.

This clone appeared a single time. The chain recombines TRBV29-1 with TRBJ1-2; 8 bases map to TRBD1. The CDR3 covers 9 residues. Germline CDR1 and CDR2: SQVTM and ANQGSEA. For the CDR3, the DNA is TGCACAGGGGGCGATGGCTACACCTTC. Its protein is CTGGDGYTF.